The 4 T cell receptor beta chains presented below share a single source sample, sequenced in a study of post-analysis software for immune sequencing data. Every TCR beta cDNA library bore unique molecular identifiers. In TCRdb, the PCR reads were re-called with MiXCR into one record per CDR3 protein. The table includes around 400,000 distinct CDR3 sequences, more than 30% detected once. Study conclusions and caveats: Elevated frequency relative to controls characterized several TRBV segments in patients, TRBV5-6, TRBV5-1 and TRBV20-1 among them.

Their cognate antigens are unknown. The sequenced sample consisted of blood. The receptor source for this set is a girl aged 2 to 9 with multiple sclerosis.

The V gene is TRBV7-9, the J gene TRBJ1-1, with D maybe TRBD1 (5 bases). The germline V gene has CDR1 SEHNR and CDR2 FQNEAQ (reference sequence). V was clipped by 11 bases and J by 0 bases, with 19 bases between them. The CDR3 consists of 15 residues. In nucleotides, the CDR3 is TGTGCCGGGACCGAGGCAGGTGAAATGAACACTGAAGCTTTCTTT. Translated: CAGTEAGEMNTEAFF.

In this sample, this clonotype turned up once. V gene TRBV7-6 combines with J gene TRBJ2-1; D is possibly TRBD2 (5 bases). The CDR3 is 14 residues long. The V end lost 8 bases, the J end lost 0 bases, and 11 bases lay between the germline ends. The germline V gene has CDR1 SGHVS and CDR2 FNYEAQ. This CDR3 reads CASGLAFSYNEQFF. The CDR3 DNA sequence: TGTGCCAGCGGCCTAGCTTTCTCCTACAATGAGCAGTTCTTC.

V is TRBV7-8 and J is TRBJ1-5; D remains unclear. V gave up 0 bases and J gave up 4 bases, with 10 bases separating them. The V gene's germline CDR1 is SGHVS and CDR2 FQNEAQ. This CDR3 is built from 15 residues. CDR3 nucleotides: TGTGCCAGCAGCTTAGCGCACGGGCAGAATCAGCCCCAGCATTTT. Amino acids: CASSLAHGQNQPQHF.

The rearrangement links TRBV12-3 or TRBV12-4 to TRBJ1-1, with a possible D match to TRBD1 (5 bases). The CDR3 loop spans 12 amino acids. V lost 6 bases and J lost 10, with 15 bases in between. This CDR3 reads CASSEPGIRAFF. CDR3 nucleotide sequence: TGTGCCAGCAGCGAACCAGGGATTCGAGCTTTCTTT.